These 24 T cell receptor beta chains were sequenced from one sample in a study of cytotoxic CD8 clonotypes in ibrutinib-treated CLL. The repertoire was sequenced with immunoSEQ multiplex PCR; TCRdb's copy has only in-frame clones and lacks some. Of some 85,000 clones listed, 75% to 80% are singletons. The sequencing used PBMCs, collected after 24 months of ibrutinib treatment. The receptors originated from a human donor with chronic lymphocytic leukemia.

The chain combines TRBV25-1 with TRBJ2-6; the match to TRBD1 covers 9 bases. CDR1 and CDR2 (germline): MGHDK, SYGVNS. The CDR3 consists of 17 residues. Losses at the gene ends were 3 bases for V and 2 bases for J; bases not matched to a gene: 5. The CDR3 protein is CASSDGTGKTGANVLTF. The CDR3 DNA follows: TGTGCCAGCAGTGATGGGACAGGGAAAACTGGGGCCAACGTCCTGACTTTC.

This sequence joins TRBV7-8 and TRBJ2-7; no definite D call. The V gene lost 5 bases and the J gene lost 1 base, with 3 bases spanning the gap. CDR3 length: 11 residues. CDR1 is SGHVS and CDR2 is FQNEAQ in the germline V gene. The CDR3 sequence is CASSPSYEQYF. In DNA form, the CDR3 reads TGTGCCAGCAGCCCGTCCTACGAGCAGTACTTC.

The genes are TRBV2 and TRBJ2-1, with 11 bases fitting TRBD2. Germline loops: CDR1 SNHLY, CDR2 FYNNEI. CDR3 length: 15 amino acids. After removal of 6 bases from V and 4 bases from J, the junction contained 5 bases not matched to a gene. The CDR3 loop is CASRKTSGKYNEQFF. The DNA for the CDR3 is TGTGCCAGCAGAAAGACTAGCGGGAAATACAATGAGCAGTTCTTC.

This chain joins TRBV4-1 and TRBJ2-4; no clear D gene. CDR3 length: 16 amino acids. Germline lookup yields CDR1 MGHRA and CDR2 YSYEKL. The V and J ends lost 0 bases and 0 bases respectively, with 9 bases between them. This CDR3 is CASSQDKGLAKNIQYF. In DNA, the CDR3 is TGCGCCAGCAGCCAAGATAAGGGTCTAGCCAAAAACATTCAGTACTTC.

The chain's CDR3 is CASSSDRGETQYF. The CDR3 DNA follows: TGTGCCAGCAGCTCCGACAGGGGGGAGACCCAGTACTTC. V is TRBV11-2 and J is TRBJ2-5; the match to TRBD1 covers 9 bases. V lost 4 bases and J lost 5; bases outside the gene matches: 2. The CDR3 length is 13 residues. Germline V CDR1 and CDR2: SGHAT, FQNNGV.

The CDR3 DNA reads TGTGCCAGCAGCTTCCGGGTGACTCCGAGCTCCTACAATGAGCAGTTCTTC. The encoded protein is CASSFRVTPSSYNEQFF. The chain has TRBV7-2 and TRBJ2-1; no reliable D call. Germline values: CDR1 SGHTA, CDR2 FQGNSA. Trimming took off 3 bases at V and 0 bases at J, with 15 bases between the two ends. This CDR3 spans 17 amino acids.

In this sample, this clone turned up once. The chain joins TRBV18 to TRBJ2-7, with TRBD1 matching 9 bases. The germline CDR1 and CDR2 sequences are KGHSH and LQKENI. J lost 6 bases, V lost 6 bases, and 9 bases had no gene match. The CDR3 consists of 14 residues. Written as DNA, the CDR3 is TGTGCCAGCTCTTCGGGACAGGGTCGAGGCGAGCAGTACTTC. It yields the protein CASSSGQGRGEQYF.

This chain connects TRBV10-3 to TRBJ2-1, with TRBD2 matching 8 bases. Germline assignment: CDR1 ENHRY and CDR2 SYGVKD. After removal of 2 bases from V and 5 bases from J, the junction contained 8 bases not matched to a gene. The CDR3 is made up of 16 amino acids. In DNA form, the CDR3 reads TGTGCCATCAGTGAGGGAGCGGGAGTGGTAGACAATGAGCAGTTCTTC. Translated, it gives CAISEGAGVVDNEQFF.

The chain carries TRBV28 and TRBJ2-7, with D tentatively TRBD2 (5 bases). CDR3 length: 15 amino acids. V was cut by 10 bases and J by 0 bases, with 19 bases left in between. The germline gives CDR1 MDHEN, CDR2 SYDVKM. This CDR3 reads CATCVGGQSSYEQYF. CDR3 DNA sequence: TGTGCCACCTGTGTGGGCGGGCAGAGCTCCTACGAGCAGTACTTC.

CDR3 in amino acids: CASSLDLRGNQPQHF. In nucleotides, the CDR3 is TGTGCCAGCAGTTTAGATCTCAGGGGCAATCAGCCCCAGCATTTT. This chain joins TRBV28 and TRBJ1-5, with D possibly matching TRBD1 (5 bases). The CDR3 extends over 15 amino acids. CDR1 MDHEN and CDR2 SYDVKM come from the germline V gene. Between the trimmed V and J ends, which lost 2 bases and 2 bases, there was a span of 10 bases.

Only a few counts were recorded for this clone. This sequence joins TRBV6-6 and TRBJ2-7; D is perhaps TRBD1 (6 bases). Germline V CDR1 and CDR2: MNHNY, SVGAGI (reference sequence). This CDR3 region has 14 residues. Trimming took off 5 bases at V and 2 bases at J, with 13 bases between the two ends. CDR3 bases: TGTGCCAGCAGTCCAAAACAGGGCACCTACGAGCAGTACTTC. Its protein product is CASSPKQGTYEQYF.

This clone was seen a single time. The chain couples TRBV5-6 to TRBJ2-5; D possibly corresponds to TRBD2 (5 bases). Looked up from germline, CDR1 is SGHDT and CDR2 is YYEEEE. The CDR3 spans 15 residues. Trimming took 0 bases from V and 1 from J, leaving 10 bases between them. CDR3 protein: CASSLGLTSQETQYF. Written as DNA, the CDR3 is TGTGCCAGCAGCTTGGGACTAACTAGCCAAGAGACCCAGTACTTC.

The CDR3 sequence: CASSDGTSGSWNYEQYF. As DNA, the CDR3 is TGTGCCAGTAGTGATGGGACTAGCGGGAGTTGGAACTACGAGCAGTACTTC. The chain uses TRBV19 and TRBJ2-7; 14 bases align to TRBD2. Trimming cost V 5 bases and J 3 bases; bases outside gene matches: 9. Germline CDR1 reads LNHDA; CDR2 reads SQIVND (reference sequence). The CDR3 totals 17 residues.

The rearrangement uses TRBV4-1 and TRBJ1-1; D perhaps matches TRBD1 (6 bases). Trimming shortened V by 0 bases and J by 0 bases, and 11 bases separated the two germline ends. CDR1 and CDR2 (germline): MGHRA, YSYEKL. This CDR3 is 16 amino acids long. CDR3 in amino acids: CASSQDLGHLNTEAFF. CDR3 bases: TGCGCCAGCAGCCAAGACCTGGGACACTTGAACACTGAAGCTTTCTTT.

The DNA for the CDR3 is TGTGCCAGTAGTATCGGAACAGGGGGGCACGAAAAACTGTTTTTT. Encoded protein: CASSIGTGGHEKLFF. This chain links TRBV19 with TRBJ1-4, with 8 bases identical to TRBD1. CDR3 length: 15 residues. The germline gives CDR1 LNHDA, CDR2 SQIVND (reference sequence). V lost 3 bases to trimming and J lost 8 bases; unmatched junction nucleotides: 8.

CDR3 nucleotides: TGTGCCAGCAGCGTAGAAGTACGGGGGGAAAACAATGAGCAGTTCTTC. Amino acid sequence: CASSVEVRGENNEQFF. V gene TRBV9 combines with J gene TRBJ2-1, with TRBD2 matching over 7 bases. Germline CDR1 and CDR2: SGDLS and YYNGEE. The J segment lost 5 bases and the V segment lost 0 bases, leaving 8 bases of the junction unmatched. The CDR3 is 16 residues long. Together with reference TRBV9 and TRBJ2-1, the CDR3 gives the full variable domain: DSGVTQTPKHLITATGQRVTLRCSPRSGDLSVYWYQQSLDQGLQFLIQYYNGEERAKGNILERFSAQQFPDLHSELNLSSLELGDSALYFCASSVEVRGENNEQFFGPGTRLTVL.

This sequence joins TRBV4-2 and TRBJ2-4, with 14 bases matching TRBD2. The V segment lost 0 bases and the J segment 0 bases; nucleotides outside the gene matches: 10. The CDR3 extends over 21 amino acids. Germline loops: CDR1 LGHNA, CDR2 YNFKEQ. This CDR3 reads CASSQDWGLAGVFVAKNIQYF. In DNA, the CDR3 is TGTGCCAGCAGCCAAGATTGGGGACTAGCGGGAGTATTTGTAGCCAAAAACATTCAGTACTTC.

This clone was seen a handful of times. The chain joins TRBV19 to TRBJ2-1; 9 bases agree with TRBD2. The CDR3 sequence is 16 residues long. Germline values: CDR1 LNHDA, CDR2 SQIVND (reference sequence). J lost 12 bases, V lost 5 bases, and 17 bases had no gene match. Here the CDR3 reads CASSETSGSSLRGQFF. The CDR3 nucleotides read TGTGCCAGTAGTGAAACTAGCGGGTCCTCGCTGAGAGGGCAGTTCTTC. Supplemented by reference TRBV19 and TRBJ2-1, the full variable domain reads DGGITQSPKYLFRKEGQNVTLSCEQNLNHDAMYWYRQDPGQGLRLIYYSQIVNDFQKGDIAEGYSVSREKKESFPLTVTSAQKNPTAFYLCASSETSGSSLRGQFFGPGTRLTVL.

The chain recombines TRBV7-2 with TRBJ2-5, with a weak D call TRBD1 (6 bases). The CDR3 runs to 16 residues. Germline values: CDR1 SGHTA, CDR2 FQGNSA. Between the trimmed V and J ends, which lost 4 bases and 5 bases, there was a span of 20 bases. CDR3 region: CASSSETGPRGETQYF. CDR3 nucleotide sequence: TGTGCCAGCAGCTCAGAGACAGGCCCTAGAGGGGAGACCCAGTACTTC.

V and J are TRBV6-4 and TRBJ1-2; the D gene is possibly TRBD1 (5 bases). V gave up 6 bases and J gave up 0 bases, with 5 bases separating them. CDR3 length: 12 residues. Germline lookup yields CDR1 MRHNA and CDR2 SNTAGT. CDR3 protein: CASRGPNYGYTF. Written as DNA, the CDR3 is TGTGCCAGCAGGGGGCCTAACTATGGCTACACCTTC.

The J gene is TRBJ2-7, the V gene TRBV19; maybe TRBD1 (6 bases). CDR1 and CDR2 from the germline V gene are LNHDA and SQIVND (reference sequence). V lost 3 bases to trimming and J lost 2 bases, with 11 bases between them. The CDR3 extends over 14 amino acids. CDR3 sequence: CASSMTGTTYEQYF. The CDR3 DNA follows: TGTGCCAGTAGTATGACAGGAACTACCTACGAGCAGTACTTC.

This clone was recorded once. CDR3 protein: CASSPRGWGQPQHF. As DNA, the CDR3 is TGTGCCAGCTCACCCCGGGGGTGGGGGCAGCCCCAGCATTTT. The gene calls are TRBV18 and TRBJ1-5, with D possibly matching TRBD1 (5 bases). This CDR3 spans 14 amino acids. Germline V gene lookup returns CDR1 KGHSH and CDR2 LQKENI. V shed 3 bases and J shed 7 bases, with 13 bases lying between them.

This chain joins TRBV11-1 and TRBJ2-7; 8 nucleotides align to TRBD1. Germline CDR1 and CDR2: SGHAT and FQDESV (reference sequence). CDR3 size: 14 residues. With V trimmed by 5 bases and J by 2 bases, 5 bases remained unmatched. The DNA of the CDR3 is TGTGCCAGCAGCGCCGGGACAGGAACCTACGAGCAGTACTTC. Encoded protein: CASSAGTGTYEQYF. Full variable domain (remainder filled in from reference TRBV11-1 and TRBJ2-7): EAEVAQSPRYKITEKSQAVAFWCDPISGHATLYWYRQILGQGPELLVQFQDESVVDDSQLPKDRFSAERLKGVDSTLKIQPAELGDSAMYLCASSAGTGTYEQYFGPGTRLTVT.

The V and J genes are TRBV5-4 and TRBJ1-2; D uncertain. CDR3 size: 13 residues. The V gene lost 2 bases and the J gene lost 5 bases, with 10 bases spanning the gap. The germline V gene encodes CDR1 SGHNT and CDR2 YYREEE (reference sequence). CDR3 DNA: TGTGCCAGCAGCTTAGACACCTCTTATGGCTACACCTTC. It is translated as CASSLDTSYGYTF.